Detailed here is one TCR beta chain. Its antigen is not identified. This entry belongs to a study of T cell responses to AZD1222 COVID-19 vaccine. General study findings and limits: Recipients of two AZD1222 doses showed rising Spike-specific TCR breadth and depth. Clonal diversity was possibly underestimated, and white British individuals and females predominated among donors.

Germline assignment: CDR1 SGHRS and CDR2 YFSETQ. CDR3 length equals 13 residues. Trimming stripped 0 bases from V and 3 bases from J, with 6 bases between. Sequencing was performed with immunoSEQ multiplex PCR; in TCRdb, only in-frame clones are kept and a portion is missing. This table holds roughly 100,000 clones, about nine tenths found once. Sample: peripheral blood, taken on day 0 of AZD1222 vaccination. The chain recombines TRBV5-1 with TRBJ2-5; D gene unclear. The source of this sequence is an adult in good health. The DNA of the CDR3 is TGCGCCAGCAGCTTGGATGCGGAAGAGACCCAGTACTTC. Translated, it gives CASSLDAEETQYF. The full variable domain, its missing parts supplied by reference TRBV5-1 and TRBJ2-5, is KAGVTQTPRYLIKTRGQQVTLSCSPISGHRSVSWYQQTPGQGLQFLFEYFSETQRNKGNFPGRFSGRQFSNSRSEMNVSTLELGDSALYLCASSLDAEETQYFGPGTRLLVL.